This T cell receptor (beta chain) emerged from a study of CD8+ T cells in alopecia areata. Study context: Treated patients were given oral tofacitinib, which was dosed at 5 to 10 mg twice daily.

This clone has a handful of counts. The antigen remains unidentified. Extracted RNA was reverse transcribed, and the resulting cDNA served as sequencing template. Measured with immunoSEQ multiplex PCR; TCRdb has only the in-frame clones, and not every one. The sample lists 100,000 to 120,000 clones, roughly three fifths occurring once. Study-wide results and caveats: Tissue-resident alphabeta T cells belonging to normal skin likewise get sequenced within scalp specimens. Tofacitinib significantly decreased scalp clonality and expanded CD8+ clones among top 100.

The CDR3 has 14 amino acids. Trimming cost V 3 bases and J 3 bases, with 10 bases left between them. The germline V gene encodes CDR1 SGHVS and CDR2 FQNEAQ. The treatment was: oral pan-JAK inhibitor, 5-10 mg twice daily. Sorted out of PBMCs were CD4+ T cells and CD8+ T cells. Sequencing used CD4+ T cells sorted from blood, obtained at week 24, from a patient treated with tofacitinib. V is TRBV7-8 and J is TRBJ2-3; D may be TRBD2 (6 bases). This receptor was taken from a human donor with alopecia areata. The CDR3 protein is CASSLAGFTDTQYF. In DNA, the CDR3 is TGTGCCAGCAGCTTGGCGGGGTTTACAGATACGCAGTATTTT.